What follows is one TCR beta chain and its context. The target antigen is unknown. Researchers divided each subset's genomic DNA evenly across several immunoSEQ plates. Method: immunoSEQ multiplex PCR; TCRdb's copy keeps in-frame clones and lacks some. The data show a few million clones, with around 93% seen just once and approximately 1.6% held by the top ten. The data belong to a study of shared clonotypes between healthy human individuals. For the study at large: CD4 naive and CD4 memory each took three plates per donor, while CD8 naive took two and CD8 memory one.

Naive CD8 cells comprised CD45RO-negative, CCR7-positively selected cells, excluding terminally differentiated effector memory CD45RA+ cells. Donors, healthy HIV-negative adults, lacked recent acute infections or vaccinations. Study conclusions and caveats: Blood was the only sampled material, and tissue repertoires likely differ.

Sequenced input: naive CD8+ T cells from PBMCs. The TCR sequence derives from a man aged 18 to 29 in good health. Some clones in this sample may be carry-over from other donors' samples.

The CDR3, as DNA: TGTGCCAGCAGCTTAGAAGGACAGGGGTACGAGCAGTACTTC. Protein: CASSLEGQGYEQYF. This rearrangement joins TRBV7-6 to TRBJ2-7, with 9 bases identical to TRBD1. J gave up 4 bases and V 1 base, and 2 bases lay outside the gene matches. Germline V gives CDR1 SGHVS, CDR2 FNYEAQ. The CDR3 runs 14 residues.